Here is one T cell receptor (beta chain) with its context. There are 15 residues in the CDR3. Germline V gives CDR1 MNHEY, CDR2 SMNVEV (reference sequence). The V segment lost 4 bases and the J segment 3 bases; nucleotides outside the gene matches: 5. This record comes from a study of blood T cell repertoires in COVID-19. Overall study context: Acute and convalescent COVID-19 specimens originated in the United States, Italy and Spain. T cells, B-cell-depleted T cells, or PBMCs provided the cDNA or gDNA that served as material.

In the original analysis: Using reference gene primer amplification, nucleated cell counts were estimated. Clones were read by immunoSEQ multiplex PCR, and TCRdb kept only the in-frame ones, dropping some. The V and J calls and clone size were taken over from that table, and D and trimming were inferred from the DNA. The sample carries over 20,000 clones, around 90% recorded once. The chain employs TRBV27 and TRBJ1-5; 8 bases map to TRBD1. Sequencing was performed on peripheral blood. The origin of this receptor is a human donor in a cohort sampled during active COVID-19. CDR3 DNA: TGTGCCAGCAGTTACGACAGGGGCCCCAATCAGCCCCAGCATTTT. This codes for CASSYDRGPNQPQHF.